This TCR beta chain stems from a study of OX40 agonist ivuxolimab in advanced cancers. In the study overall: A mean age of about 59 years, range roughly 20 to 85, was recorded, and 70% to 85% were male. The eligibility criteria allowed prior anti-PD-1, anti-PD-L1 or anti-CTLA-4 therapy, and 40% had some.

Patients with a history of autoimmune disease or on systemic immunosuppression were excluded. The assay was immunoSEQ multiplex PCR, and TCRdb's table has in-frame clones only and misses some. The top ten clones hold approximately 5% of a sample with some 80,000 clones, approximately 90% of them seen once. V lost 3 bases and J 0 bases, leaving 9 bases between the germline ends. Germline loops: CDR1 LGHNA, CDR2 YSLEER. The CDR3 contains 15 residues. This sample comprised CD4+ or CD8+ T cells sorted from blood, obtained in a trial of the OX40 agonist ivuxolimab. The J gene is TRBJ2-1, the V gene TRBV4-3; perhaps TRBD2 as D (5 bases). The clonotype originates from an adult with an advanced solid tumor such as melanoma, head and neck, liver or kidney cancer. In nucleotides, the CDR3 is TGCGCCAGCAGCCAGTCGGGGAGCTCCTACAATGAGCAGTTCTTC. It codes for CASSQSGSSYNEQFF.